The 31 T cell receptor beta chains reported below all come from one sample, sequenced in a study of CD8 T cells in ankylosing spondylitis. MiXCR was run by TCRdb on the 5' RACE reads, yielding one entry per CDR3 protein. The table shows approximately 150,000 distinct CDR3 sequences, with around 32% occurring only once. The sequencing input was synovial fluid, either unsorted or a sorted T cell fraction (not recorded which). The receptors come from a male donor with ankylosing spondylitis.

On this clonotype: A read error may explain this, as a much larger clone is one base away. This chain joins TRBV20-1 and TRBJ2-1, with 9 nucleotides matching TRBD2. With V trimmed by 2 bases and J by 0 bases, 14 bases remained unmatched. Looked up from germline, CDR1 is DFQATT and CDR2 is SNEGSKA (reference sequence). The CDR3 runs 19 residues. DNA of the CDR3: TGCAGTGCTAGATCCCGGACTTGCGGGAGGGATCTCTCCTACAATGAGCAGTTCTTC. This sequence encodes CSARSRTCGRDLSYNEQFF.

CDR3: CASSLGSSGMGREEQFF. Written as DNA, the CDR3 is TGTGCCAGCAGCTTGGGGTCGAGCGGAATGGGGAGGGAAGAGCAGTTCTTC. The chain couples TRBV5-4 to TRBJ2-1; TRBD2 agrees at 7 bases. Losses at the gene ends were 0 bases for V and 10 bases for J; bases not matched to a gene: 16. Germline CDR1 is SGHNT and CDR2 is YYREEE (reference sequence). The CDR3 has 17 amino acids.

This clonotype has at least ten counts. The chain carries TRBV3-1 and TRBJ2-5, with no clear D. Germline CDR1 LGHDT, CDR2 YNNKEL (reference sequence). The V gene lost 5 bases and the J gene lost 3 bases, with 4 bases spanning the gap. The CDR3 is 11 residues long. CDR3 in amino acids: CASSLKETQYF. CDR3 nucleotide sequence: TGTGCCAGCAGCTTAAAAGAGACCCAGTACTTC.

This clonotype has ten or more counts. In DNA form, the CDR3 reads TGTGCCAGCTCACTGGCCGGGACAGGAGACCAAGAGACCCAGTACTTC. Its protein product is CASSLAGTGDQETQYF. The chain employs TRBV18 and TRBJ2-5, with TRBD1 matching 8 bases. Germline-derived CDR1 and CDR2 are KGHSH and LQKENI. The J segment lost 0 bases and the V segment lost 4 bases, leaving 7 bases of the junction unmatched. The CDR3 runs 16 residues.

Here the CDR3 DNA reads TGTGCCAGCGGAGCTAGCTTTTTGGGTATGGAGCAGTTCTTC. It yields the protein CASGASFLGMEQFF. This chain connects TRBV25-1 to TRBJ2-1; maybe TRBD2 (5 bases). This CDR3 is 14 amino acids long. Trimming stripped 8 bases from V and 10 bases from J, with 21 bases between. Germline V gene lookup returns CDR1 MGHDK and CDR2 SYGVNS.

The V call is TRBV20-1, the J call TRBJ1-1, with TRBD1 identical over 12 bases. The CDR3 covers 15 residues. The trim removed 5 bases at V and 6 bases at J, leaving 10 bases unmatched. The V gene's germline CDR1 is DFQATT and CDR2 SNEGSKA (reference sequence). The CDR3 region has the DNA TGCAGTGCTGACCGGGACAGGGGGCGGTCCGCTGAAGCTTTCTTT. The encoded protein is CSADRDRGRSAEAFF.

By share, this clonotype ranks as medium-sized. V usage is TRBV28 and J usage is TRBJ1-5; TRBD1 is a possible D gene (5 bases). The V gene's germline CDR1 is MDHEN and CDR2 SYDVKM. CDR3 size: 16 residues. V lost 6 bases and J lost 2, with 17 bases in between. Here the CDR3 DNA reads TGTGCCAGCAGGGCGACTGGGGCCCTCGGCAATCAGCCCCAGCATTTT. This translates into CASRATGALGNQPQHF.

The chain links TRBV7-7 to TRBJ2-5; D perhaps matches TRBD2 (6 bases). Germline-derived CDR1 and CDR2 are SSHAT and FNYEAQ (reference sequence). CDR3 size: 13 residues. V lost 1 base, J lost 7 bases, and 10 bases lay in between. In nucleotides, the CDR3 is TGTGCCAGCAGCTTAGACCGGGAGAGGACCCAGTACTTC. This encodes CASSLDRERTQYF.

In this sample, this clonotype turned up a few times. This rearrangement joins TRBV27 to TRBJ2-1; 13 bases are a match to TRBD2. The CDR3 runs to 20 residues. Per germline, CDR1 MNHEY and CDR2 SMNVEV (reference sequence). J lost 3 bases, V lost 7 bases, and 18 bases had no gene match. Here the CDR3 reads CASTSRFWTSGSGGYNEQFF. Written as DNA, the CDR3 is TGTGCCAGCACCTCTCGATTTTGGACTAGCGGGAGTGGGGGCTACAATGAGCAGTTCTTC.

CDR3 in DNA: TGTGCCAGCTTAAGACCAGGGGCCTCTTCACCCCTCCACTTT. It specifies CASLRPGASSPLHF. This chain uses TRBV25-1 with TRBJ1-6; D perhaps matches TRBD1 (6 bases). The CDR3 is 14 residues long. Germline CDR1 reads MGHDK; CDR2 reads SYGVNS. Trimming removed 8 bases from V and 9 bases from J, with 17 bases in between.

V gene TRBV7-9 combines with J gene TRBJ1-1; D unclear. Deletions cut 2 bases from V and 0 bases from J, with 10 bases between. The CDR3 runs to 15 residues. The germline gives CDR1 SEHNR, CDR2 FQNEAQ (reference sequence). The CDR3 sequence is CASSLWPAMNTEAFF. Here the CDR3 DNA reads TGTGCCAGCAGCTTATGGCCAGCTATGAACACTGAAGCTTTCTTT.

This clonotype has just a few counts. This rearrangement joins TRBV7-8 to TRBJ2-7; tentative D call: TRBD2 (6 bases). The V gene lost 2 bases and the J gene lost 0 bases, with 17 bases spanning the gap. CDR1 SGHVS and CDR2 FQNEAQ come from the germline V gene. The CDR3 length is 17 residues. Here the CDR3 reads CASSLIAGGTVSYEQYF. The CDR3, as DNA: TGTGCCAGCAGCTTAATAGCCGGGGGAACAGTCTCCTACGAGCAGTACTTC.

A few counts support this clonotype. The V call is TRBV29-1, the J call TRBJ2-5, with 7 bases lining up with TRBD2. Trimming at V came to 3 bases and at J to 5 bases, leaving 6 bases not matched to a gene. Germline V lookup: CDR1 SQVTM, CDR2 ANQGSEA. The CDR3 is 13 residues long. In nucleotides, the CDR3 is TGCAGCGTTGACAGGGAGGGCTTGGAGACCCAGTACTTC. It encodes CSVDREGLETQYF.

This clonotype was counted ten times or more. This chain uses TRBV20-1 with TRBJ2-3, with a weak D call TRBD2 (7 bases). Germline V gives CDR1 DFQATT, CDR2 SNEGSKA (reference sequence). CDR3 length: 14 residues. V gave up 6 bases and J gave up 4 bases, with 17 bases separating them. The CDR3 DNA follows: TGCAGTGCCGCCGGACGGGGGGCCGCAGATACGCAGTATTTT. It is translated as CSAAGRGAADTQYF.

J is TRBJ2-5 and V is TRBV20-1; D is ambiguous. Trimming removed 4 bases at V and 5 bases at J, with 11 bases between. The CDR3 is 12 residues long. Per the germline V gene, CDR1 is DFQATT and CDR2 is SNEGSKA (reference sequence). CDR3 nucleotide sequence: TGCAGTGCTATGACCCAAGGCGAGACCCAGTACTTC. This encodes CSAMTQGETQYF.

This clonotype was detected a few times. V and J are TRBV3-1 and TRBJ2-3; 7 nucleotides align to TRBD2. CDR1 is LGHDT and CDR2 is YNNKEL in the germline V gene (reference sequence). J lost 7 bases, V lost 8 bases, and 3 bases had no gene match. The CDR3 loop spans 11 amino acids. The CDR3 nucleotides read TGTGCCAGCCGGAGCGGGAATACGCAGTATTTT. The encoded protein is CASRSGNTQYF.

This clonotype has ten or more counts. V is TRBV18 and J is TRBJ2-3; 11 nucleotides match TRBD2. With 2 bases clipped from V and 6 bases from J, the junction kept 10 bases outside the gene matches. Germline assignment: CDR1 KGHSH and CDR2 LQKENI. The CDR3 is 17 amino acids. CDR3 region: CASSPGVAGGPGDTQYF. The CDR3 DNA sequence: TGTGCCAGCTCACCAGGAGTAGCGGGGGGGCCTGGTGATACGCAGTATTTT.

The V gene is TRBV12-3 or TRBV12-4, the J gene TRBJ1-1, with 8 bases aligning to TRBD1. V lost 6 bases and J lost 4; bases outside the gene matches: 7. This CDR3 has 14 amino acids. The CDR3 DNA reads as TGTGCCAGCAGGTTTACAGGGGGTGGCACTGAAGCTTTCTTT. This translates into CASRFTGGGTEAFF.

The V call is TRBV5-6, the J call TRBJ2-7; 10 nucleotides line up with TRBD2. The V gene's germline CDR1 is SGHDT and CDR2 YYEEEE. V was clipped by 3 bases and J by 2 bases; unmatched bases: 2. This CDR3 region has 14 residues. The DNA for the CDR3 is TGTGCCAGCAGCTCCCTAGCGGGAGCCTACGAGCAGTACTTC. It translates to CASSSLAGAYEQYF. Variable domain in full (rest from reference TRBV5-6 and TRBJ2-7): DAGVTQSPTHLIKTRGQQVTLRCSPKSGHDTVSWYQQALGQGPQFIFQYYEEEERQRGNFPDRFSGHQFPNYSSELNVNALLLGDSALYLCASSSLAGAYEQYFGPGTRLTVT.

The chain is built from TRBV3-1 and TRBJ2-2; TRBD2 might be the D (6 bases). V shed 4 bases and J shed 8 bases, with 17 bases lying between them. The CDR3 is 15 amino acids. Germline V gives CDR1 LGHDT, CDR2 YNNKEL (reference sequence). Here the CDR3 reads CASSRRDARYGELFF. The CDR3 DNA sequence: TGTGCCAGCAGCCGGCGGGACGCACGCTATGGGGAGCTGTTTTTT.

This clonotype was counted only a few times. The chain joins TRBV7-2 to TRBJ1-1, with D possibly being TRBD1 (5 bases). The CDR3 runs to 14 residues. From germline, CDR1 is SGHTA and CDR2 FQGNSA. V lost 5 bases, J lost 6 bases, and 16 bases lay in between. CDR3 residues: CASSAEVRVAEAFF. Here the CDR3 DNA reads TGTGCCAGCAGCGCCGAGGTCAGGGTAGCTGAAGCTTTCTTT.

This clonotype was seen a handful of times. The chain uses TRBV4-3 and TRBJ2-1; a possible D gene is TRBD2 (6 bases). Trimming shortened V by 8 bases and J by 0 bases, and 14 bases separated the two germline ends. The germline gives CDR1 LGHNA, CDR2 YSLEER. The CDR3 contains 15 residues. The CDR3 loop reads CASSLADNSYNEQFF. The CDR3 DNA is TGCGCCAGCTCATTAGCGGACAACTCCTACAATGAGCAGTTCTTC.

The CDR3 region is CAISALNEQFF. In DNA, the CDR3 is TGTGCCATCAGTGCCCTGAATGAGCAGTTCTTC. The rearrangement uses TRBV10-3 and TRBJ2-1; D uncertain. V lost 4 bases, J lost 7 bases, and 5 bases lay in between. Germline V gene lookup returns CDR1 ENHRY and CDR2 SYGVKD. The CDR3 loop spans 11 amino acids.

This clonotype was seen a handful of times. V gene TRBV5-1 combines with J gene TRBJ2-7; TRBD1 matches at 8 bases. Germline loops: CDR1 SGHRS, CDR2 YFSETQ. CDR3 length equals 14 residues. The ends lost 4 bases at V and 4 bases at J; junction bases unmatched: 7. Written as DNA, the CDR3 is TGCGCCAGCAGCCCCGGGACAGGATTATACGAGCAGTACTTC. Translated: CASSPGTGLYEQYF.

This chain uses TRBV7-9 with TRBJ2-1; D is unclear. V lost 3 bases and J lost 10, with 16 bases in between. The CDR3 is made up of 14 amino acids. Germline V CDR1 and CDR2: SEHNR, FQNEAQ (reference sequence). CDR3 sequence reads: CASSFGLTKGEQFF. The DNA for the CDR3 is TGTGCCAGCAGCTTTGGTCTTACCAAGGGAGAGCAGTTCTTC.

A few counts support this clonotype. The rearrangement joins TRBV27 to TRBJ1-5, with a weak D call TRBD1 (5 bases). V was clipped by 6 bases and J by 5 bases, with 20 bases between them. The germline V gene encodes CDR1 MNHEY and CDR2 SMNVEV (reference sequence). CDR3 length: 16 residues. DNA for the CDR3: TGTGCCAGCAGCTCTCAGGGACCAATTTCGCATCAGCCCCAGCATTTT. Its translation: CASSSQGPISHQPQHF.

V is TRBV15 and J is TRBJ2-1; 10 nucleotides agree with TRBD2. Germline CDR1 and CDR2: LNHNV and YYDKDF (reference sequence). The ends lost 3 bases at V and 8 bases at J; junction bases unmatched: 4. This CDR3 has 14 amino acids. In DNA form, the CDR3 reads TGTGCCACCAGCAGCCTAGCGGGAGTCGATGAGCAGTTCTTC. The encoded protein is CATSSLAGVDEQFF.

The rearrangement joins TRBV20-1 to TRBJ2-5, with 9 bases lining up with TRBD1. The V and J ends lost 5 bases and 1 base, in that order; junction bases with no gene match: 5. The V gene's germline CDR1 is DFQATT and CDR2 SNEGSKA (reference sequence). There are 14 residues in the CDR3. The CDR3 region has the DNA TGCAGTGCTGGGACAGGGACCACCCAAGAGACCCAGTACTTC. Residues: CSAGTGTTQETQYF.

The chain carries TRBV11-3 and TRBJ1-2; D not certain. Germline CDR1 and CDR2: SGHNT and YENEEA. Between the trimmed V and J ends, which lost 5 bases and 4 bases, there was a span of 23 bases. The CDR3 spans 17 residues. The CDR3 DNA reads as TGTGCCAGCAGCCAGGCCTCTCGTCGGGAACGAGGCTATGGCTACACCTTC. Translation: CASSQASRRERGYGYTF.

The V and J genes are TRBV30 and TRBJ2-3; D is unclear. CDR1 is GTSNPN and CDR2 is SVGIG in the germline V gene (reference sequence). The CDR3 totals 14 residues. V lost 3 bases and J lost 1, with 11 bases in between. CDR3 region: CAWSKGQGTDTQYF. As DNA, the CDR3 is TGTGCCTGGAGCAAAGGGCAAGGCACAGATACGCAGTATTTT. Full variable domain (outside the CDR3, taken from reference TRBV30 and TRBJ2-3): SQTIHQWPATLVQPVGSPLSLECTVEGTSNPNLYWYRQAAGRGLQLLFYSVGIGQISSEVPQNLSASRPQDRQFILSSKKLLLSDSGFYLCAWSKGQGTDTQYFGPGTRLTVL.

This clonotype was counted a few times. The CDR3: CSAQLNTEAFF. The CDR3 nucleotides read TGCAGTGCACAGCTAAACACTGAAGCTTTCTTT. This chain connects TRBV20-1 to TRBJ1-1, with no clear D. Trimming stripped 6 bases from V and 2 bases from J, with 7 bases between. CDR1 and CDR2 from the germline V gene are DFQATT and SNEGSKA (reference sequence). The CDR3 has 11 amino acids.